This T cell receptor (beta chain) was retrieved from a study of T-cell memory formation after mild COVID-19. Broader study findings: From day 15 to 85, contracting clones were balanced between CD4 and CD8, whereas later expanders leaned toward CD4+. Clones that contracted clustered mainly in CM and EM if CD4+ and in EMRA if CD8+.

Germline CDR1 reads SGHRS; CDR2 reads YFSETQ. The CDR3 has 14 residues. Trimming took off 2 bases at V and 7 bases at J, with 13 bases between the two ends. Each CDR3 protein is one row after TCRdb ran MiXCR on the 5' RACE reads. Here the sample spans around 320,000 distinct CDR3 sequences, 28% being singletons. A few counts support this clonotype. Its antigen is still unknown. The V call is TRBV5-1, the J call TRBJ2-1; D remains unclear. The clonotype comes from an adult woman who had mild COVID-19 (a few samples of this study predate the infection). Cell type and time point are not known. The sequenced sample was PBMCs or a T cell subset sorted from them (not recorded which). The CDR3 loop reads CASSFNLVGNEQFF. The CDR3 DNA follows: TGCGCCAGCAGCTTCAACCTAGTGGGTAATGAGCAGTTCTTC.